The clone carrying this T cell receptor (beta chain) was observed at least ten times. Its cognate antigen is unknown. The data are from a study of T cell repertoires in cytomegalovirus infection. Study-level findings and limits: Individuals carrying CMV plus the relevant HLA were identified by cumulative frequency of public TCR beta families.

TCRdb used MiXCR to reprocess the reads, holding one entry per CDR3 protein. The repertoire holds under 300,000 distinct CDR3 sequences, with around an eighth as singletons. Trimming cost V 9 bases and J 0 bases; bases outside gene matches: 4. CDR1 is LNHDA and CDR2 is SQIVND in the germline V gene (reference sequence). CDR3 length equals 15 residues. This sequence was found in a human donor in good health (CMV status not recorded). Some clones in this sample may be carry-over from other donors' samples. Sample: PBMCs. The V call is TRBV19, the J call TRBJ2-3; 12 nucleotides line up with TRBD2. This CDR3 reads CASRTSGVSTDTQYF. The CDR3 DNA sequence: TGTGCCAGCCGGACTAGCGGGGTTAGCACAGATACGCAGTATTTT.